The 20 T cell receptor beta chains presented below share a single source sample, sequenced in a study of T cells in Graves' hyperthyroidism and ophthalmopathy. Researchers took RNA transcripts and amplified the TCR beta CDR3 regions from them. TCR CDR3 underwent first-round RT-PCR with the HTBI primer set. TCRdb called the multiplex PCR reads again in MiXCR, with one record for every CDR3 protein. The repertoire holds a few hundred thousand distinct CDR3 sequences, with 12% to 15% as singletons. What was sequenced was blood. The receptors come from a young woman with Graves' hyperthyroidism.

This clonotype was counted a few times. J is TRBJ2-1 and V is TRBV20-1; no definite D call. Germline CDR1 and CDR2: DFQATT and SNEGSKA (reference sequence). V was clipped by 5 bases and J by 9 bases, with 17 bases between them. The CDR3 sequence is 13 residues long. The DNA for the CDR3 is TGCAGTGCTGATAGGACCGGCTCCAGTGAGCAGTTCTTC. Its protein is CSADRTGSSEQFF.

This clonotype has a count of ten or more. The chain employs TRBV6-1 and TRBJ1-1; tentative D call: TRBD1 (6 bases). Germline V gene sequence: CDR1 MNHNS, CDR2 SASEGT. The CDR3 has 15 amino acids. The V end was cut by 6 bases, the J end by 0 bases, with 14 bases between. CDR3 region: CASRIGQSMNTEAFF. The CDR3, as DNA: TGTGCCAGCAGGATCGGACAGTCGATGAACACTGAAGCTTTCTTT.

The chain recombines TRBV6-2 or TRBV6-3 with TRBJ1-6, with TRBD1 identical over 8 bases. The germline gives CDR1 MNHEY, CDR2 SVGEGT. Trimming cost V 6 bases and J 11 bases; bases outside gene matches: 12. This CDR3 is built from 15 residues. CDR3 in DNA: TGTGCCAGCAGCCACCTCGGACAGGGCCAGGCACCCCTCCACTTT. Protein product: CASSHLGQGQAPLHF.

This clonotype was detected ten times or more. The rearrangement joins TRBV5-1 to TRBJ2-7; 7 bases agree with TRBD1. Germline lookup yields CDR1 SGHRS and CDR2 YFSETQ. V was pared by 0 bases and J by 3 bases, with 3 bases of the junction left unmatched. This CDR3 contains 14 residues. As DNA, the CDR3 is TGCGCCAGCAGCTTGGGACAGGGTAACTACGAGCAGTACTTC. This gives the protein CASSLGQGNYEQYF.

The CDR3: CASGLVRRYEQYF. Here the CDR3 DNA reads TGTGCCAGCGGCCTAGTCCGGAGATACGAGCAGTACTTC. This rearrangement joins TRBV13 to TRBJ2-7, with no clear D. CDR1 and CDR2 (germline): PRHDT, FYEKMQ (reference sequence). This CDR3 comprises 13 residues. V was shortened by 8 bases and J by 4 bases, with 15 bases between the two germline ends.

This clonotype has a handful of counts. This sequence joins TRBV6-1 and TRBJ1-5, with 7 bases aligning to TRBD1. Germline V gene sequence: CDR1 MNHNS, CDR2 SASEGT. The CDR3 has 16 residues. J lost 6 bases, V lost 2 bases, and 10 bases had no gene match. The CDR3 DNA reads TGTGCCAGCAGTGAATATGAGGCCCGGGACAGTCAGCCCCAGCATTTT. Its translation is CASSEYEARDSQPQHF.

Ten or more counts support this clonotype. This chain links TRBV5-1 with TRBJ1-2; no firm D call. The germline V gene has CDR1 SGHRS and CDR2 YFSETQ. Trimming took 2 bases from V and 3 from J, leaving 11 bases between them. This CDR3 spans 14 amino acids. CDR3 nucleotide sequence: TGCGCCAGCAGCTTACAGCCCGGGGACTATGGCTACACCTTC. This translates into CASSLQPGDYGYTF.

In this sample, this clonotype turned up many times. The rearrangement links TRBV3-1 to TRBJ1-2; D perhaps matches TRBD1 (5 bases). The CDR3 extends over 15 amino acids. Between the trimmed V and J ends, which lost 2 bases and 4 bases, there was a span of 14 bases. Germline values: CDR1 LGHDT, CDR2 YNNKEL (reference sequence). The CDR3 DNA is TGTGCCAGCAGCCAACTACAGGACTTTACCTATGGCTACACCTTC. This encodes CASSQLQDFTYGYTF.

In its sample, this clonotype was seen many times. The chain combines TRBV2 with TRBJ1-1; TRBD1 matches at 11 bases. The CDR3 runs to 18 residues. Losses at the gene ends were 6 bases for V and 0 bases for J; bases not matched to a gene: 12. Germline V CDR1 and CDR2: SNHLY, FYNNEI. In nucleotides, the CDR3 is TGTGCCAGCAGCGTATCCGGGACAGGGGGTGGCATGAACACTGAAGCTTTCTTT. Translated, it gives CASSVSGTGGGMNTEAFF.

This clonotype was counted only a few times. The CDR3 loop is CASSDFQRSNNSPLHF. The CDR3 region has the DNA TGTGCCAGCAGTGATTTCCAGAGAAGTAATAATTCACCCCTCCACTTT. This chain uses TRBV2 with TRBJ1-6; D not certain. Trimming took off 3 bases at V and 5 bases at J, with 14 bases between the two ends. Germline CDR1 is SNHLY and CDR2 is FYNNEI. The CDR3 has 16 amino acids. The variable domain in full, completed from reference TRBV2 and TRBJ1-6, reads EPEVTQTPSHQVTQMGQEVILRCVPISNHLYFYWYRQILGQKVEFLVSFYNNEISEKSEIFDDQFSVERPDGSNFTLKIRSTKLEDSAMYFCASSDFQRSNNSPLHFGNGTRLTVT.

This clonotype was detected a few times. The V and J genes are TRBV12-5 and TRBJ1-2; the match to TRBD1 covers 7 bases. With V trimmed by 5 bases and J by 2 bases, 2 bases remained unmatched. Germline V CDR1 and CDR2: LGHNT, FRNRAP. The CDR3 contains 13 residues. The CDR3: CASGTTGNYGYTF. CDR3 DNA sequence: TGTGCTAGTGGTACGACAGGGAACTATGGCTACACCTTC.

Ten or more counts support this clonotype. The J gene is TRBJ2-2, the V gene TRBV7-3; 8 nucleotides line up with TRBD1. CDR3 length equals 14 residues. Losses at the gene ends were 6 bases for V and 7 bases for J; bases not matched to a gene: 7. Per germline, CDR1 SGHTA and CDR2 FQGTGA. CDR3 amino acids: CASRLTGGNGELFF. CDR3 in DNA: TGTGCCAGCAGACTTACAGGGGGGAACGGGGAGCTGTTTTTT.

At least ten counts were recorded for this clonotype. The rearrangement joins TRBV6-2 or TRBV6-3 to TRBJ2-7; TRBD2 agrees at 8 bases. The CDR3 is 16 amino acids. Per germline, CDR1 MNHEY and CDR2 SVGEGT. The V and J ends lost 0 bases and 1 base, in that order; junction bases with no gene match: 5. For the CDR3, the DNA is TGTGCCAGCAGTTACTCCAAGCGGGAGATGTCCTACGAGCAGTACTTC. This gives the protein CASSYSKREMSYEQYF.

The J gene is TRBJ2-7, the V gene TRBV27; 7 bases align to TRBD2. Per germline, CDR1 MNHEY and CDR2 SMNVEV (reference sequence). With 5 bases clipped from V and 5 bases from J, the junction kept 15 bases outside the gene matches. This CDR3 region has 16 residues. The CDR3 DNA follows: TGTGCCAGCAGTCCTTTTAGGTTGGCGGGAGTAGACGAGCAGTACTTC. Amino acid sequence: CASSPFRLAGVDEQYF.

The gene calls are TRBV5-1 and TRBJ2-5; 12 bases match TRBD2. This CDR3 comprises 18 residues. V lost 3 bases to trimming and J lost 5 bases; unmatched junction nucleotides: 14. From germline, CDR1 is SGHRS and CDR2 YFSETQ. As DNA, the CDR3 is TGCGCCAGCAGCTCTGGACTAGCGGGACTTGGGGGTCAGGAGACCCAGTACTTC. It specifies CASSSGLAGLGGQETQYF.

The rearrangement joins TRBV6-2 or TRBV6-3 to TRBJ2-5; a weak D match, TRBD1 (6 bases). V lost 6 bases and J 4 bases, leaving 18 bases between the germline ends. The CDR3 extends over 15 amino acids. Looked up from germline, CDR1 is MNHEY and CDR2 is SVGEGT. The CDR3 here is CASSPGSGDPETQYF. In nucleotides, the CDR3 is TGTGCCAGCAGCCCGGGGTCAGGGGATCCAGAGACCCAGTACTTC.

This clonotype was recorded many times. The chain uses TRBV20-1 and TRBJ1-1, with TRBD1 as a possible D gene (6 bases). Germline lookup yields CDR1 DFQATT and CDR2 SNEGSKA (reference sequence). The V end lost 5 bases, the J end lost 7 bases, and 20 bases lay between the germline ends. The CDR3 has 14 residues. CDR3 residues: CSASGKRQEFEAFF. The CDR3 nucleotides are TGCAGTGCTTCCGGTAAAAGACAGGAGTTTGAAGCTTTCTTT.

This clonotype was counted between two and nine times. The chain uses TRBV11-2 and TRBJ2-7, with 7 positions matching TRBD1. Germline assignment: CDR1 SGHAT and CDR2 FQNNGV. The CDR3 spans 15 residues. Trimming removed 1 base from V and 2 bases from J; junction bases left unmatched: 5. CDR3 sequence (DNA): TGTGCCAGCAGCTTAGTCCGACAGGGAACCTACGAGCAGTACTTC. The encoded protein is CASSLVRQGTYEQYF. The whole variable domain, filled in from reference TRBV11-2 and TRBJ2-7, reads EAGVAQSPRYKIIEKRQSVAFWCNPISGHATLYWYQQILGQGPKLLIQFQNNGVVDDSQLPKDRFSAERLKGVDSTLKIQPAKLEDSAVYLCASSLVRQGTYEQYFGPGTRLTVT.

The J gene is TRBJ2-7, the V gene TRBV10-2, with 8 positions matching TRBD2. Germline CDR1 is WSHSY and CDR2 is SAAADI. V trimming: 6 bases; J trimming: 2 bases; junction bases outside the gene matches: 6. This CDR3 is built from 14 residues. DNA of the CDR3: TGCGCCAGCAGGGAGACTAGCGAGACCTACGAGCAGTACTTC. It yields the protein CASRETSETYEQYF.

This clonotype has a count of ten or more. V is TRBV2 and J is TRBJ1-5; D is unclear. The ends were cut back, 7 bases at V and 0 bases at J, with 10 bases in the middle. CDR3 length: 14 residues. Germline CDR1 SNHLY, CDR2 FYNNEI. The CDR3 here is CASTSGYSNQPQHF. As DNA, the CDR3 is TGTGCCAGCACGAGTGGTTATAGCAATCAGCCCCAGCATTTT.